Following are 13 T cell receptor beta chains from one sample sequenced in a study of a mutant IDH1 vaccine in newly diagnosed glioma. These TCRs' antigens remain unknown. TCRdb's copy holds only in-frame clones and misses some; the assay was immunoSEQ multiplex PCR. The sample comprises tens of thousands of clones, 84% of which are singletons, and 3.5% to 5% rests with the top ten. The time point: week 35, safety follow-up. Vaccinated patients received 300 ug of mutant IDH1 20-mer peptide per dose, with topical imiquimod. The sequenced sample was PBMCs, obtained from a glioma patient whose treatment included an IDH1 peptide vaccine. All receptors derive from a man aged 25 to 40 with glioma.

The chain has TRBV7-6 and TRBJ2-5; maybe TRBD1 (5 bases). CDR3 length: 14 residues. V was pared by 4 bases and J by 2 bases, with 11 bases between. Germline V gene sequence: CDR1 SGHVS, CDR2 FNYEAQ. In DNA form, the CDR3 reads TGTGCCAGCAGCTCACGACAGATTCAAGAGACCCAGTACTTC. It specifies CASSSRQIQETQYF.

CDR3 amino acids: CASSSTDRGEQYF. The CDR3 nucleotides are TGTGCCAGCAGTTCGACCGACAGGGGCGAGCAGTACTTC. This sequence joins TRBV27 and TRBJ2-7, with TRBD1 identical over 8 bases. The germline gives CDR1 MNHEY, CDR2 SMNVEV (reference sequence). The CDR3 is 13 residues long. J gave up 6 bases and V 4 bases, and 5 bases lay outside the gene matches.

V gene TRBV4-1 combines with J gene TRBJ1-4; tentative D call: TRBD1 (5 bases). Looked up from germline, CDR1 is MGHRA and CDR2 is YSYEKL. Between the trimmed V and J ends, which lost 4 bases and 2 bases, there was a span of 17 bases. The CDR3 runs to 17 residues. The chain's CDR3 is CASSPGEGPGTNEKLFF. As DNA, the CDR3 is TGCGCCAGCAGCCCCGGCGAGGGGCCGGGGACTAATGAAAAACTGTTTTTT.

J is TRBJ2-3 and V is TRBV6-5; D possibly corresponds to TRBD2 (7 bases). Germline loops: CDR1 MNHEY, CDR2 SVGAGI. There are 14 residues in the CDR3. Trimming removed 10 bases from V and 4 bases from J, with 18 bases in between. This CDR3 is CATGRGGLSDTQYF. CDR3 sequence (DNA): TGTGCCACGGGTCGCGGGGGCTTGTCAGATACGCAGTATTTT.

The rearrangement uses TRBV7-9 and TRBJ2-2; 7 bases align to TRBD1. The CDR3 has 14 residues. The V and J ends lost 5 bases and 5 bases, in that order; junction bases with no gene match: 5. Germline assignment: CDR1 SEHNR and CDR2 FQNEAQ (reference sequence). The CDR3 spells CASSRTGDTGELFF. The CDR3 DNA follows: TGTGCCAGCAGCAGAACAGGGGATACCGGGGAGCTGTTTTTT. Complete variable domain (other parts from reference TRBV7-9 and TRBJ2-2): DTGVSQNPRHKITKRGQNVTFRCDPISEHNRLYWYRQTLGQGPEFLTYFQNEAQLEKSRLLSDRFSAERPKGSFSTLEIQRTEQGDSAMYLCASSRTGDTGELFFGEGSRLTVL.

The chain couples TRBV6-6 to TRBJ1-1, with unresolved D. Germline CDR1 MNHNY, CDR2 SVGAGI (reference sequence). The V end was cut by 2 bases, the J end by 6 bases, with 10 bases between. CDR3 size: 13 residues. CDR3 sequence: CASSYANRAEAFF. The CDR3 bases are TGTGCCAGCAGTTACGCGAATCGCGCTGAAGCTTTCTTT.

This sequence joins TRBV27 and TRBJ2-7, with D maybe TRBD2 (5 bases). V gave up 2 bases and J gave up 3 bases, with 14 bases separating them. The CDR3 is 15 residues long. Per the germline V gene, CDR1 is MNHEY and CDR2 is SMNVEV (reference sequence). For the CDR3, the DNA is TGTGCCAGCAGTTTAAGGTCCGGAGGATTCTACGAGCAGTACTTC. As protein: CASSLRSGGFYEQYF.

The chain uses TRBV27 and TRBJ2-7; 10 bases line up with TRBD1. Germline values: CDR1 MNHEY, CDR2 SMNVEV (reference sequence). The V and J ends lost 6 bases and 0 bases, in that order; junction bases with no gene match: 11. This CDR3 has 17 amino acids. The CDR3 protein is CASRFDRGPRSSYEQYF. The CDR3, as DNA: TGTGCCAGCAGATTTGACAGGGGGCCAAGGAGCTCCTACGAGCAGTACTTC.

J is TRBJ1-1 and V is TRBV14, with a possible D match to TRBD1 (6 bases). V was trimmed by 1 base and J by 4 bases, leaving 16 bases between them. The CDR3 loop spans 16 amino acids. In germline, CDR1 is SGHDN, CDR2 FVKESK. The CDR3 bases are TGTGCCAGCAGCCAAGGGACAGCGGGTATGGCCACTGAAGCTTTCTTT. This sequence encodes CASSQGTAGMATEAFF.

The chain is built from TRBV4-1 and TRBJ1-1; D is possibly TRBD1 (5 bases). Germline V gene sequence: CDR1 MGHRA, CDR2 YSYEKL. The CDR3 totals 15 residues. V was trimmed by 3 bases and J by 0 bases, leaving 11 bases between them. This CDR3 is CASSHPDRLNTEAFF. As DNA, the CDR3 is TGCGCCAGCAGCCACCCTGACAGATTGAACACTGAAGCTTTCTTT.

This rearrangement joins TRBV5-1 to TRBJ2-1; 7 bases are a match to TRBD2. The CDR3 extends over 16 amino acids. The germline V gene has CDR1 SGHRS and CDR2 YFSETQ. The V gene end was trimmed by 4 bases and the J gene end by 5 bases; junction bases not matched to a gene: 12. CDR3 coding DNA: TGCGCCAGCAGCCCAAGGACTAGTTATACAAACAATGAGCAGTTCTTC. Protein sequence: CASSPRTSYTNNEQFF.

V usage is TRBV5-4 and J usage is TRBJ2-2; 10 bases fit TRBD1. Germline V gene sequence: CDR1 SGHNT, CDR2 YYREEE (reference sequence). The CDR3 sequence is 15 residues long. V was clipped by 5 bases and J by 5 bases; unmatched bases: 6. The CDR3 DNA reads TGTGCCAGCAGGTCACCGGGACAGGGGACCGGGGAGCTGTTTTTT. Protein product: CASRSPGQGTGELFF.

The V call is TRBV4-1, the J call TRBJ2-3; D perhaps matches TRBD2 (5 bases). The V end was cut by 0 bases, the J end by 2 bases, with 12 bases between. The CDR3 is 16 amino acids. Germline CDR1 MGHRA, CDR2 YSYEKL. The chain's CDR3 is CASSQDRGGDTDTQYF. CDR3 bases: TGCGCCAGCAGCCAAGATCGGGGTGGGGACACAGATACGCAGTATTTT.